This TCR beta chain stems from a study of blood T cell repertoires in COVID-19. Study at large: PBMCs, B-cell-depleted T cells, or T cells provided the cDNA or gDNA that made up the material.

Sequencing was performed with immunoSEQ multiplex PCR; in TCRdb, only in-frame clones are kept and a portion is missing. The table shows approximately 170,000 clones, with about 74% occurring only once. Germline CDR1 is SGHTS and CDR2 is YDEGEE. The CDR3 length is 18 residues. V shed 4 bases and J shed 1 base, with 23 bases lying between them. This clone has at least ten counts. The clonotype comes from a woman aged 80 or over with acute or convalescent COVID-19. The sequenced material came from peripheral blood. This chain joins TRBV5-8 and TRBJ2-5; D is possibly TRBD2 (6 bases). CDR3 sequence reads: CASSPETRDSQAQETQYF. CDR3 DNA sequence: TGTGCCAGCAGCCCTGAGACACGGGACTCTCAGGCCCAAGAGACCCAGTACTTC. Full variable domain (rest looked up from reference TRBV5-8 and TRBJ2-5): EAGVTQSPTHLIKTRGQQATLRCSPISGHTSVYWYQQALGLGLQFLLWYDEGEERNRGNFPPRFSGRQFPNYSSELNVNALELEDSALYLCASSPETRDSQAQETQYFGPGTRLLVL.